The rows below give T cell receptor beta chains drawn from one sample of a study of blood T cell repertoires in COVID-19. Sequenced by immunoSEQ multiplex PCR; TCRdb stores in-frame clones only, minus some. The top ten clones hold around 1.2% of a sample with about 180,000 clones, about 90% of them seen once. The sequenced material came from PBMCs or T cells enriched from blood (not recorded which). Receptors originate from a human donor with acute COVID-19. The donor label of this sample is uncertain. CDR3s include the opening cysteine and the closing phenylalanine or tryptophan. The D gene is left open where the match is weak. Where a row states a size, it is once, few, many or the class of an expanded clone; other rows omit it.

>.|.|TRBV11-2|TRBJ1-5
TGTGCCAGCAGCCCTCAGGGGCTCCCCAATCAGCCCCAGCATTTT
CASSPQGLPNQPQHF
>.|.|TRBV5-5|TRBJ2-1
TGTGCCAGCAGCGCCCGACTAGATCTCTACAATGAGCAGTTCTTC
CASSARLDLYNEQFF
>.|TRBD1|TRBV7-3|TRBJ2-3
TGTGCCAGCAGCTTAACGGGACAGGGCACAGATACGCAGTATTTT
CASSLTGQGTDTQYF
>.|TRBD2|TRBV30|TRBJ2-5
TGTGCCTGGAGTGTAGGACTAGCGGGGGGACAAGAGACCCAGTACTTC
CAWSVGLAGGQETQYF
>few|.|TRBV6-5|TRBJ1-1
TGTGCCAGCAGTTTCTACTCCGATCCGAACACTGAAGCTTTCTTT
CASSFYSDPNTEAFF
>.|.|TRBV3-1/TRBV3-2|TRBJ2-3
TGTGCCAGCAGCCAGATGGGACTGGATCCCACAGATACGCAGTATTTT
CASSQMGLDPTDTQYF
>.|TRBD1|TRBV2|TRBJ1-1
TGTGCCAGCAGTTCCGACAGGGGGACTGAAGCTTTCTTT
CASSSDRGTEAFF
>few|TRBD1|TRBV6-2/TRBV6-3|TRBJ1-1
TGTGCCAGCAGTGGCGACAGGGTAGGCACTGAAGCTTTCTTT
CASSGDRVGTEAFF
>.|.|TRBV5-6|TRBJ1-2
TGTGCCAGCAGCACCGCAGGGAACTATGGCTACACCTTC
CASSTAGNYGYTF
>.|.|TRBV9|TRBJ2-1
TGTGCCAGCGCCGTTAACAGGGCTGCCTACAATGAGCAGTTCTTC
CASAVNRAAYNEQFF
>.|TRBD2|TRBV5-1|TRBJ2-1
TGCGCCAGCAGCTTGGACAGGTCCCTAGCGGGGCACAATGAGCAGTTCTTC
CASSLDRSLAGHNEQFF
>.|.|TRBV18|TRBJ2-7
TGTGCCAGCTCACCAAGGGGGAGCTACGAGCAGTACTTC
CASSPRGSYEQYF
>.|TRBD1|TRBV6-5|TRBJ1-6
TGTGCCAGCAGGAACCAGGGGGCGTATAGTTCACCCCTCCACTTT
CASRNQGAYSSPLHF
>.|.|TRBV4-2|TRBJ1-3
TGTGCCAGCAGCCAAGATGTAACAGGGTCTGGAAACACCATATATTTT
CASSQDVTGSGNTIYF